This passage covers 18 T cell receptor beta chains from one sample sequenced in a study of blood T cell repertoires in COVID-19. Repertoires were generated with immunoSEQ multiplex PCR, while TCRdb's copy carries only in-frame clones and drops some. The sample gives just over 150,000 clones, 75% to 90% of which show up once; around 16% is in the top ten. Sequencing used peripheral blood. All receptors come from a middle-aged woman with acute or convalescent COVID-19.

The genes are TRBV2 and TRBJ2-7; possibly TRBD2 for D (5 bases). Germline V gene sequence: CDR1 SNHLY, CDR2 FYNNEI. Trimming left V 6 bases short and J 0 bases short, with 15 bases between. There are 15 residues in the CDR3. The CDR3 region has the DNA TGTGCCAGCAGAGTTACCCGGACTGGCTCCTACGAGCAGTACTTC. As protein: CASRVTRTGSYEQYF. Combining the CDR3 with reference TRBV2 and TRBJ2-7 gives the whole variable domain EPEVTQTPSHQVTQMGQEVILRCVPISNHLYFYWYRQILGQKVEFLVSFYNNEISEKSEIFDDQFSVERPDGSNFTLKIRSTKLEDSAMYFCASRVTRTGSYEQYFGPGTRLTVT.

The chain joins TRBV5-1 to TRBJ1-1; TRBD1 is a possible D gene (5 bases). There are 15 residues in the CDR3. The germline V gene encodes CDR1 SGHRS and CDR2 YFSETQ. V was cut by 1 base and J by 0 bases, with 10 bases left in between. This CDR3 reads CASSLLGLLNTEAFF. CDR3 nucleotides: TGCGCCAGCAGCTTGCTGGGACTGTTGAACACTGAAGCTTTCTTT.

This chain joins TRBV15 and TRBJ1-1, with D unresolved. The CDR3 loop spans 15 amino acids. From germline, CDR1 is LNHNV and CDR2 YYDKDF (reference sequence). Trimming took off 0 bases at V and 6 bases at J, with 14 bases between the two ends. Here the CDR3 DNA reads TGTGCCACCAGCAGAGATGGAGACTTCGGCGCTGAAGCTTTCTTT. It yields the protein CATSRDGDFGAEAFF.

In its sample, this clone was seen once. The chain is built from TRBV18 and TRBJ1-5, with D tentatively TRBD1 (6 bases). Trimming took off 0 bases at V and 2 bases at J, with 11 bases between the two ends. The CDR3 is 16 residues long. CDR1 is KGHSH and CDR2 is LQKENI in the germline V gene. The CDR3 sequence: CASSPPMGAGNQPQHF. The CDR3 DNA reads as TGTGCCAGCTCACCACCGATGGGGGCAGGCAATCAGCCCCAGCATTTT.

The chain has TRBV6-5 and TRBJ1-2, with unresolved D. V gave up 8 bases and J gave up 2 bases, with 6 bases separating them. This CDR3 is built from 11 residues. Looked up from germline, CDR1 is MNHEY and CDR2 is SVGAGI. CDR3 in DNA: TGTGCCAGCCAGATGAACTATGGCTACACCTTC. Its translation is CASQMNYGYTF.

The chain joins TRBV29-1 to TRBJ2-6; D perhaps matches TRBD1 (5 bases). The CDR3 totals 13 residues. V lost 4 bases and J 2 bases, leaving 6 bases between the germline ends. Germline CDR1 reads SQVTM; CDR2 reads ANQGSEA. The CDR3 nucleotides are TGCAGCGTTGGGGGCGCTGGGGCCAACGTCCTGACTTTC. Protein product: CSVGGAGANVLTF. Drawing the rest from reference TRBV29-1 and TRBJ2-6, the complete variable domain is SAVISQKPSRDICQRGTSLTIQCQVDSQVTMMFWYRQQPGQSLTLIATANQGSEATYESGFVIDKFPISRPNLTFSTLTVSNMSPEDSSIYLCSVGGAGANVLTFGAGSRLTVL.

This clone was observed once. The V call is TRBV5-1, the J call TRBJ1-4; 9 bases fit TRBD1. The germline V gene encodes CDR1 SGHRS and CDR2 YFSETQ. This CDR3 has 14 amino acids. Trimming took 4 bases from V and 8 from J; bases not matched to a gene: 6. The CDR3 region is CASSADRGGEKLFF. The CDR3 DNA is TGCGCCAGCAGCGCAGACAGGGGGGGAGAAAAACTGTTTTTT.

This rearrangement joins TRBV3-1 (or the pseudogene TRBV3-2) to TRBJ2-3, with 8 positions matching TRBD1. V lost 4 bases to trimming and J lost 2 bases; unmatched junction nucleotides: 11. This CDR3 is built from 17 residues. Germline CDR1 is LGHDT and CDR2 is YNNKEL (reference sequence). The CDR3: CASSLGTGSAVTDTQYF. The CDR3 DNA reads as TGTGCCAGCAGCCTGGGGACAGGTTCGGCAGTCACAGATACGCAGTATTTT.

This chain uses TRBV5-1 with TRBJ2-5, with 8 bases fitting TRBD2. The V and J ends lost 8 bases and 5 bases, in that order; junction bases with no gene match: 8. The CDR3 has 13 amino acids. CDR1 and CDR2 from the germline V gene are SGHRS and YFSETQ. CDR3 in DNA: TGCGCCAGTAAAGCGGGAGTTGGTGAGACCCAGTACTTC. It is translated as CASKAGVGETQYF.

The chain joins TRBV15 to TRBJ1-6, with D perhaps TRBD1 (5 bases). CDR1 is LNHNV and CDR2 is YYDKDF in the germline V gene (reference sequence). CDR3 length: 17 amino acids. Trimming took 4 bases from V and 9 from J, leaving 22 bases between them. Written as DNA, the CDR3 is TGTGCCACCAGCATACGGGCGGGGCCCGGGGCTAGTTCACCCCTCCACTTT. This sequence encodes CATSIRAGPGASSPLHF. Full variable domain (remainder filled in from reference TRBV15 and TRBJ1-6): DAMVIQNPRYQVTQFGKPVTLSCSQTLNHNVMYWYQQKSSQAPKLLFHYYDKDFNNEADTPDNFQSRRPNTSFCFLDIRSPGLGDTAMYLCATSIRAGPGASSPLHFGNGTRLTVT.

The chain employs TRBV5-6 and TRBJ1-3, with 7 bases lining up with TRBD1. The CDR3 loop spans 16 amino acids. V lost 5 bases to trimming and J lost 2 bases; unmatched junction nucleotides: 10. Germline CDR1 SGHDT, CDR2 YYEEEE. The chain's CDR3 is CASRRRATGAGNTIYF. The DNA of the CDR3 is TGTGCCAGCAGGAGAAGAGCTACAGGGGCTGGAAACACCATATATTTT.

The V gene is TRBV9, the J gene TRBJ2-1; TRBD2 matches 7 bases. Germline CDR1 reads SGDLS; CDR2 reads YYNGEE. CDR3 length equals 16 residues. Trimming at V came to 4 bases and at J to 4 bases, leaving 11 bases not matched to a gene. Here the CDR3 reads CASSFGSGYLYNEQFF. CDR3 nucleotides: TGTGCCAGCAGCTTCGGTAGCGGGTATCTTTACAATGAGCAGTTCTTC.

V gene TRBV7-9 combines with J gene TRBJ2-1, with 7 nucleotides matching TRBD1. Germline CDR1 SEHNR, CDR2 FQNEAQ (reference sequence). The CDR3 has 17 residues. Losses at the gene ends were 5 bases for V and 5 bases for J; bases not matched to a gene: 15. CDR3 loop: CASSPSPTGAGNNEQFF. CDR3 DNA sequence: TGTGCCAGCAGCCCTAGCCCAACAGGGGCGGGCAACAATGAGCAGTTCTTC.

This sequence joins TRBV9 and TRBJ1-2; D is uncertain. The CDR3 consists of 16 residues. V was trimmed by 0 bases and J by 4 bases, leaving 16 bases between them. Germline lookup yields CDR1 SGDLS and CDR2 YYNGEE. The CDR3 is CASSVGGGEVPYGYTF. For the CDR3, the DNA is TGTGCCAGCAGCGTAGGGGGAGGAGAGGTACCCTATGGCTACACCTTC.

This clone was picked up one time. This rearrangement joins TRBV10-3 to TRBJ1-1, with a weak D call TRBD1 (6 bases). Per germline, CDR1 ENHRY and CDR2 SYGVKD. Trimming shortened V by 6 bases and J by 0 bases, and 11 bases separated the two germline ends. This CDR3 is built from 14 residues. The CDR3 DNA reads as TGTGCCATCAGAAGGGACAATTTGAACACTGAAGCTTTCTTT. Translating gives CAIRRDNLNTEAFF.

The DNA for the CDR3 is TGTGCCAGCACCCCAAACGGACAGCCTAGACCCCTCCACTTT. Translated: CASTPNGQPRPLHF. The chain recombines TRBV28 with TRBJ1-6, with D possibly being TRBD1 (6 bases). Deletions cut 7 bases from V and 12 bases from J, with 19 bases between. Germline-derived CDR1 and CDR2 are MDHEN and SYDVKM. This CDR3 is 14 amino acids long.

The V call is TRBV6-2 or TRBV6-3, the J call TRBJ1-2; 10 bases match TRBD1. V trimming: 0 bases; J trimming: 7 bases; junction bases outside the gene matches: 5. Germline V gene sequence: CDR1 MNHEY, CDR2 SVGEGT. The CDR3 consists of 15 residues. The CDR3 sequence is CASSYSTGGTRGYTF. CDR3 sequence (DNA): TGTGCCAGCAGTTACTCGACAGGGGGCACTCGTGGCTACACCTTC.

This sequence joins TRBV5-1 and TRBJ2-1, with 9 bases aligning to TRBD1. The length of the CDR3 is 16 residues. V was pared by 4 bases and J by 5 bases, with 10 bases of the junction left unmatched. The germline CDR1 and CDR2 sequences are SGHRS and YFSETQ. This chain's CDR3 is CASSPGTGQGNNEQFF. DNA of the CDR3: TGCGCCAGCAGCCCGGGAACGGGACAGGGTAACAATGAGCAGTTCTTC.